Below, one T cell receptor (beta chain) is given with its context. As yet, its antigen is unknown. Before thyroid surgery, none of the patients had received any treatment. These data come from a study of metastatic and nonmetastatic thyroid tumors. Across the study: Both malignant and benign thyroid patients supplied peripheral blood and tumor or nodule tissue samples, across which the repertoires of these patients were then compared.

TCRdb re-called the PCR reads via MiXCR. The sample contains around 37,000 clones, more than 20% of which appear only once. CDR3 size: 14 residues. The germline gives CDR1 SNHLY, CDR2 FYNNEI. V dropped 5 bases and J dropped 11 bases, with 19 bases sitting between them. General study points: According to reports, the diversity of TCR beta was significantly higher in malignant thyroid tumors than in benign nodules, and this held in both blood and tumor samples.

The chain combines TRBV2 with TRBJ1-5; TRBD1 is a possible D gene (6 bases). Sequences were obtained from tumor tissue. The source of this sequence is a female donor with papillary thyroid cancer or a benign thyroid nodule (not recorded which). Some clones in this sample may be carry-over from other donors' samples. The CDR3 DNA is TGTGCCAGCAGTTCATCTAAGGGGGTAAAGGCCCAGCATTTT. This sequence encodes CASSSSKGVKAQHF.